The clone carrying this T cell receptor (beta chain) showed up just a few times. The source of the sample is a study of T cell responses to AZD1222 COVID-19 vaccine. TCRdb keeps only in-frame clones here, not all; method: immunoSEQ multiplex PCR. The sample consists of some 100,000 clones, around 87% of them appearing once. Germline V gives CDR1 MNHNY, CDR2 SVGAGI (reference sequence). The CDR3 loop spans 14 amino acids. V lost 5 bases, J lost 1 base, and 12 bases lay in between. The receptor's source is an adult who received the AZD1222 COVID-19 vaccine. The sequences come from peripheral blood, collected 28 days after the second AZD1222 dose. The chain combines TRBV6-6 with TRBJ2-7, with unresolved D. The CDR3 region has the DNA TGTGCCAGCAGTCGATCGGAGTTTTCCTACGAGCAGTACTTC. Protein sequence: CASSRSEFSYEQYF.